These 18 T cell receptor beta chains originate from one sample sequenced in a study of T cells in Graves' hyperthyroidism and ophthalmopathy. Amplification of TCR beta CDR3 regions used RNA as the template. RT-PCR in the first round (using the HTBI primer set) targeted the TCR CDR3. TCRdb ran MiXCR on the multiplex PCR reads and lists one entry per CDR3 protein. The sample carries around 260,000 distinct CDR3 sequences, about 25% recorded once. Sequencing used blood. Receptors were obtained from a man in his forties with Graves' hyperthyroidism that later progressed to Graves' ophthalmopathy.

This clonotype showed up many times. The rearrangement joins TRBV12-3 or TRBV12-4 to TRBJ2-4, with D tentatively TRBD1 (6 bases). Trimming took off 5 bases at V and 3 bases at J, with 11 bases between the two ends. This CDR3 region has 14 residues. CDR3: CASSPDSRKNIQYF. The CDR3 nucleotides are TGTGCCAGCAGTCCGGACAGCCGCAAAAACATTCAGTACTTC.

This clonotype was counted at least ten times. J is TRBJ2-2 and V is TRBV27; maybe TRBD1 (6 bases). This CDR3 contains 14 residues. The V and J ends lost 9 bases and 3 bases respectively, with 14 bases between them. Germline assignment: CDR1 MNHEY and CDR2 SMNVEV (reference sequence). The CDR3 nucleotides read TGTGCCAGTTCAGGGGATGATGACACCGGGGAGCTGTTTTTT. The encoded protein is CASSGDDDTGELFF.

This clonotype was counted a few times. The V and J genes are TRBV7-2 and TRBJ2-7; TRBD1 matches 8 bases. Trimming at V came to 11 bases and at J to 3 bases, leaving 9 bases not matched to a gene. CDR3 length: 13 residues. From germline, CDR1 is SGHTA and CDR2 FQGNSA. The CDR3: CAWGRDRLYEQYF. In DNA, the CDR3 is TGTGCCTGGGGGCGGGACAGGCTCTACGAGCAGTACTTC.

The rearrangement joins TRBV19 to TRBJ1-5; tentatively, D is TRBD1 (5 bases). Germline assignment: CDR1 LNHDA and CDR2 SQIVND (reference sequence). The germline V and J ends were trimmed by 3 bases and 7 bases, with 10 bases remaining between them. The CDR3 is 13 residues long. CDR3 sequence reads: CASSIAGLQPQHF. In DNA form, the CDR3 reads TGTGCCAGTAGTATCGCAGGGCTACAGCCCCAGCATTTT. Combining the CDR3 with reference TRBV19 and TRBJ1-5 gives the whole variable domain DGGITQSPKYLFRKEGQNVTLSCEQNLNHDAMYWYRQDPGQGLRLIYYSQIVNDFQKGDIAEGYSVSREKKESFPLTVTSAQKNPTAFYLCASSIAGLQPQHFGDGTRLSIL.

This clonotype was counted a few times. A much larger clone lies one base from this, so it may be a read error. Here the CDR3 reads CASTPGRGGTEAFF. Written as DNA, the CDR3 is TGCGCCAGTACCCCGGGACGGGGTGGTACTGAAGCTTTCTTT. The rearrangement uses TRBV5-1 and TRBJ1-1; weak D call: TRBD1 (5 bases). V was trimmed by 8 bases and J by 5 bases, leaving 19 bases between them. This CDR3 contains 14 residues. Looked up from germline, CDR1 is SGHRS and CDR2 is YFSETQ.

This clonotype was counted many times. The V gene is TRBV24-1, the J gene TRBJ2-5; the match to TRBD1 covers 8 bases. The CDR3 contains 15 residues. Germline V gene data show CDR1 as KGHDR and CDR2 as SFDVKD. Trimming at V came to 4 bases and at J to 5 bases, leaving 8 bases not matched to a gene. The CDR3 DNA reads TGTGCCACCAGTGACCCAGGGGGCTCCGTGGAGACCCAGTACTTC. Protein product: CATSDPGGSVETQYF.

This clonotype was recorded a few times. The chain carries TRBV11-2 and TRBJ2-5, with D perhaps TRBD2 (6 bases). Trimming removed 4 bases from V and 5 bases from J, with 17 bases in between. Germline V gene sequence: CDR1 SGHAT, CDR2 FQNNGV. The CDR3 extends over 15 amino acids. DNA of the CDR3: TGTGCCAGCAGCTGGGGAGGCGGTTCAACGGAGACCCAGTACTTC. This sequence encodes CASSWGGGSTETQYF.

The chain links TRBV11-1 to TRBJ2-2; the D is unclear. Trimming cost V 6 bases and J 7 bases, with 15 bases left between them. The germline gives CDR1 SGHAT, CDR2 FQDESV (reference sequence). The CDR3 has 14 residues. This chain's CDR3 is CASSLLLGNGELFF. The CDR3 DNA is TGTGCCAGCAGTTTACTTCTTGGGAACGGGGAGCTGTTTTTT. The whole variable domain, filled in from reference TRBV11-1 and TRBJ2-2, reads EAEVAQSPRYKITEKSQAVAFWCDPISGHATLYWYRQILGQGPELLVQFQDESVVDDSQLPKDRFSAERLKGVDSTLKIQPAELGDSAMYLCASSLLLGNGELFFGEGSRLTVL.

This clonotype was seen more than once but under ten times. The rearrangement uses TRBV6-5 and TRBJ2-5; a possible D gene is TRBD1 (6 bases). V was trimmed by 2 bases and J by 1 base, leaving 11 bases between them. There are 15 residues in the CDR3. CDR1 is MNHEY, CDR2 SVGAGI, per germline. CDR3 loop: CASSYRQEIQETQYF. The CDR3 DNA sequence: TGTGCCAGCAGTTACCGACAGGAGATCCAAGAGACCCAGTACTTC.

In this sample, this clonotype turned up many times. This chain links TRBV28 with TRBJ1-1, with 8 positions matching TRBD1. Trimming removed 5 bases from V and 6 bases from J; junction bases left unmatched: 11. The CDR3 totals 15 residues. Germline CDR1 and CDR2: MDHEN and SYDVKM. CDR3 loop: CASSHLRGRRPEAFF. DNA of the CDR3: TGTGCCAGCAGTCACCTCAGGGGGCGGCGGCCTGAAGCTTTCTTT. Variable domain in full (rest from reference TRBV28 and TRBJ1-1): DVKVTQSSRYLVKRTGEKVFLECVQDMDHENMFWYRQDPGLGLRLIYFSYDVKMKEKGDIPEGYSVSREKKERFSLILESASTNQTSMYLCASSHLRGRRPEAFFGQGTRLTVV.

Only a few counts were recorded for this clonotype. The DNA for the CDR3 is TGTGCCAGCAGTTACTCAGGTGAGACTGAAGCTTTCTTT. Amino acids: CASSYSGETEAFF. The gene calls are TRBV6-5 and TRBJ1-1; D remains ambiguous. The germline V gene encodes CDR1 MNHEY and CDR2 SVGAGI. V lost 0 bases and J lost 5, with 7 bases in between. The CDR3 covers 13 residues.

This clonotype was counted ten times or more. This rearrangement joins TRBV6-5 to TRBJ1-1; D not resolved. The CDR3 sequence is 15 residues long. The germline V and J ends were trimmed by 5 bases and 8 bases, with 21 bases remaining between them. CDR1 and CDR2 (germline): MNHEY, SVGAGI. The CDR3 sequence is CASSPGGAGREEAFF. In nucleotides, the CDR3 is TGTGCCAGCAGTCCCGGCGGTGCTGGTAGAGAAGAAGCTTTCTTT.

The table lists this clonotype with many counts. The chain combines TRBV29-1 with TRBJ2-7; D may be TRBD2 (7 bases). Trimming removed 0 bases at V and 4 bases at J, with 13 bases between. Germline V CDR1 and CDR2: SQVTM, ANQGSEA. CDR3 length: 14 residues. CDR3 protein: CSVEDRGAYYEQYF. In nucleotides, the CDR3 is TGCAGCGTTGAAGATCGGGGGGCTTATTACGAGCAGTACTTC.

This clonotype came up many times. The J gene is TRBJ1-2, the V gene TRBV9; tentatively, D is TRBD1 (5 bases). The length of the CDR3 is 14 residues. Trimming shortened V by 0 bases and J by 1 base, and 7 bases separated the two germline ends. Germline values: CDR1 SGDLS, CDR2 YYNGEE. CDR3 loop: CASSVGQGNYGYTF. The CDR3 DNA is TGTGCCAGCAGCGTAGGGCAGGGTAACTATGGCTACACCTTC.

This clonotype was recorded many times. The V call is TRBV24-1, the J call TRBJ2-4; D remains ambiguous. V lost 4 bases, J lost 0 bases, and 6 bases lay in between. CDR1 is KGHDR and CDR2 is SFDVKD in the germline V gene. The CDR3 contains 14 residues. The CDR3 DNA reads as TGTGCCACCAGTGACGGCCTAGCCAAAAACATTCAGTACTTC. Its translation is CATSDGLAKNIQYF.

This clonotype was found many times. CDR3 bases: TGTGCCAGCAGTGGACCCGGACAGGCGAACACTGAAGCTTTCTTT. Amino acid sequence: CASSGPGQANTEAFF. The chain carries TRBV6-1 and TRBJ1-1, with TRBD1 matching over 7 bases. Per germline, CDR1 MNHNS and CDR2 SASEGT. CDR3 length equals 15 residues. Trimming at V came to 4 bases and at J to 1 base, leaving 6 bases not matched to a gene.

The chain is built from TRBV5-1 and TRBJ2-7; D ambiguous. Trimming pared 0 bases from V and 5 bases from J, leaving 0 bases between. The germline V gene encodes CDR1 SGHRS and CDR2 YFSETQ. This CDR3 is built from 10 residues. The CDR3 region is CASSLDEQYF. The CDR3 DNA reads as TGCGCCAGCAGCTTGGACGAGCAGTACTTC.

This clonotype was picked up many times. The CDR3 DNA reads TGTGCCTGGAGTGTAGGACAAACGCCCCAGCATTTT. It specifies CAWSVGQTPQHF. V gene TRBV30 combines with J gene TRBJ1-5, with D perhaps matching TRBD1 (5 bases). V was clipped by 0 bases and J by 9 bases, with 9 bases between them. CDR1 is GTSNPN and CDR2 is SVGIG in the germline V gene (reference sequence). This CDR3 has 12 amino acids.